The T cell receptor (beta chain) described here comes from a study of T cells after yellow fever vaccination (dated by TCRdb to the late 2010s). Looking at the study overall: The SMART-Seq v4 Ultra Low Input RNA kit was used to prepare libraries from fractions with low cell numbers. Bulk TCR alpha and beta repertoires were sequenced longitudinally to track T-cell clones before and after primary and booster YFV17D yellow fever vaccination. Two healthy male donors, one aged 18 to 29 and one aged 30 to 40 years, made up the cohort. Blood was collected at multiple timepoints before and after primary and secondary immunization, and bulk PBMC replicates and cell subsets were isolated.

Sequencing took place on an Illumina NovaSeq 6000. TCR cDNA was made using 5'RACE template switching, a step that added a universal primer site and unique molecular identifiers. Priming of cDNA synthesis was performed from both the TCR alpha and TCR beta constant segments. Library amplification involved two PCR steps, and the second step added sample barcodes and sequencing adapters. Libraries were sequenced on Illumina HiSeq 2500 (2x100 bp) or NovaSeq (2x150 bp). Under the source paper's analysis protocol: Reads were demultiplexed and collapsed into UMI consensus sequences with MIGEC, and V(D)J alignment was performed with MiXCR. Vaccine-responding clonotypes were identified with edgeR using replicate PBMC samples, with FDR below 0.01 and a log2 fold change above 5 up to day 15 being required. CD4 or CD8 identity was assigned to each bulk clonotype according to whether the clonotype was present at higher abundance in the sequenced CD4 repertoire or the sequenced CD8 repertoire. TCRdb applied fastp at Q25 and MiXCR to the public reads, then kept only in-frame beta chains. Rows with a matching CDR3 protein are joined into one entry that keeps the most common DNA and genes. The V and J calls and clone size come from TCRdb's table, not from the authors' own analysis. The sample table contains some 340,000 distinct CDR3 sequences; only one count was recorded for roughly 10% of them. About 3.5% of the sample goes to the ten largest clones.

The treatment or condition label of this sample denotes: live attenuated yellow fever vaccine strain. PBMCs were isolated from peripheral blood using a standard Ficoll-Paque protocol. Dynabeads CD4 and CD8 positive selection kits were used to isolate the CD4 and CD8 T-cell fractions. TriZol was used to extract RNA from bulk PBMCs, from CD4 and CD8 fractions, and from dextramer-positive and dextramer-negative fractions. CDR3 length: 13 amino acids, cysteine to phenylalanine. Only the CDR3 DNA stays, 39 bases, in frame from base 1. The germline ends are 6 bases apart after V is trimmed by 5 bases and J by 0 bases. CDR1 LNHDA and CDR2 SQIVND are derived from the germline V gene (reference sequence). Overall study outcomes, separate from this receptor: The study included only a couple of donors, which limits how far the findings can be generalized. Compared with the primary T-cell response, the secondary T-cell response was weaker but faster, peaking on day 5 rather than day 15. Computational filtering was needed because FACS-sorted repertoires could contain abundant contaminating clonotypes from the bulk population. A small share of clonotypes occurred in both CD4 and CD8 compartments, likely arising from convergent recombination. Most clones expanded after primary vaccination were re-detected after the booster (96% of CD4 and around 88% of CD8), suggesting broad memory maintenance.

In the case of this clonotype: What this receptor recognizes is not known. Nothing much larger sits one base from this clone, and base qualities are not available.

Sequencing used CD4+ T cells sorted from PBMCs, obtained 45 days after the yellow fever booster vaccination. The sequence joins TRBV19 to TRBJ2-3, with no D gene named confidently. The clonotype originates from a young man who received the YFV17D yellow fever vaccine. The CDR3 protein sequence reads: CASSEYSTDTQYF. The DNA sequence reads TGTGCCAGTAGTGAATATAGCACAGATACGCAGTATTTT.